These 28 T cell receptor beta chains came from one sample sequenced in a study of CD8 T cells in ankylosing spondylitis. Study-wide results and caveats: Blood of patients with ankylosing spondylitis appeared to be characterized by a TCR beta motif of eight highly homologous variants.

TCRdb fed the 5' RACE reads into MiXCR, producing one record per CDR3 protein. Of roughly 700,000 distinct CDR3 sequences in the sample, 15% to 20% were seen once. Antigens of these TCRs are unknown. The specimen sequenced was blood, either unsorted or a sorted T cell fraction (not recorded which). These receptors all stem from a male donor with ankylosing spondylitis.

This clonotype was seen a handful of times. The chain recombines TRBV7-9 with TRBJ1-2; tentative D call: TRBD1 (5 bases). CDR3 length: 14 amino acids. The ends were cut back, 0 bases at V and 8 bases at J, with 13 bases in the middle. Germline-derived CDR1 and CDR2 are SEHNR and FQNEAQ (reference sequence). CDR3 in DNA: TGTGCCAGCAGCTTAGCCGGTGGGGCGGAGGGCTACACCTTC. It specifies CASSLAGGAEGYTF.

The V and J genes are TRBV6-5 and TRBJ1-1, with no clear D. CDR3 size: 11 residues. Germline V gene data show CDR1 as MNHEY and CDR2 as SVGAGI. V was clipped by 8 bases and J by 4 bases, with 8 bases between them. CDR3 bases: TGTGCCAGCTCGACCCGCACTGAAGCTTTCTTT. Protein product: CASSTRTEAFF.

This clonotype was seen only a few times. The chain couples TRBV7-6 to TRBJ2-1; no definite D call. The CDR3 is 14 residues long. Trimming took off 1 base at V and 6 bases at J, with 10 bases between the two ends. Germline CDR1 is SGHVS and CDR2 is FNYEAQ. The CDR3 sequence is CASSLDLEFNEQFF. CDR3 nucleotide sequence: TGTGCCAGCAGCTTAGATCTTGAGTTCAATGAGCAGTTCTTC.

The rearrangement uses TRBV5-1 and TRBJ2-7, with D maybe TRBD2 (5 bases). CDR1 is SGHRS, CDR2 YFSETQ, per germline. The CDR3 sequence is 12 residues long. V was shortened by 4 bases and J by 7 bases, with 12 bases between the two germline ends. The CDR3 DNA follows: TGCGCCAGCAGCCGGGAAGGGATTGAGCAGTACTTC. It is translated as CASSREGIEQYF. Full variable domain (rest looked up from reference TRBV5-1 and TRBJ2-7): KAGVTQTPRYLIKTRGQQVTLSCSPISGHRSVSWYQQTPGQGLQFLFEYFSETQRNKGNFPGRFSGRQFSNSRSEMNVSTLELGDSALYLCASSREGIEQYFGPGTRLTVT.

This clonotype was counted a few times. The chain is built from TRBV25-1 and TRBJ1-5; D gene uncertain. Germline V gene data show CDR1 as MGHDK and CDR2 as SYGVNS. Trimming cost V 3 bases and J 0 bases, with 6 bases left between them. CDR3 length: 14 amino acids. The CDR3 sequence is CASSDTHSNQPQHF. CDR3 sequence (DNA): TGTGCCAGCAGTGACACGCATAGCAATCAGCCCCAGCATTTT.

In this sample, this clonotype turned up a few times. The J gene is TRBJ2-3, the V gene TRBV6-5; 8 bases align to TRBD1. Germline trimming cut 2 bases from V and 6 bases from J; bases unmatched to any gene: 7. CDR1 and CDR2 from the germline V gene are MNHEY and SVGAGI. The CDR3 consists of 15 residues. The CDR3 here is CASSYAGQGWDTQYF. CDR3 DNA: TGTGCCAGCAGTTACGCCGGACAGGGATGGGATACGCAGTATTTT.

This clonotype has a handful of counts. This chain connects TRBV18 to TRBJ2-7; no clear D gene. V was trimmed by 3 bases and J by 5 bases, leaving 8 bases between them. The germline V gene encodes CDR1 KGHSH and CDR2 LQKENI. This CDR3 is built from 12 residues. The CDR3 region has the DNA TGTGCCAGCTCACCCCGTTGGGACGAGCAGTACTTC. It is translated as CASSPRWDEQYF.

There are a few counts of this clonotype. V is TRBV9 and J is TRBJ1-1; perhaps TRBD1 as D (6 bases). The CDR3 spans 15 residues. Looked up from germline, CDR1 is SGDLS and CDR2 is YYNGEE. With 3 bases removed from V and 5 bases from J, the gap between germline ends came to 17 bases. The DNA for the CDR3 is TGTGCCAGCAGCGGGATGGGGGGGGCGCGGACTGAAGCTTTCTTT. This codes for CASSGMGGARTEAFF.

The V gene is TRBV12-3 or TRBV12-4, the J gene TRBJ2-1, with 10 bases aligning to TRBD2. The V gene end was trimmed by 6 bases and the J gene end by 5 bases; junction bases not matched to a gene: 4. This CDR3 has 14 residues. CDR3 region: CASSGLAEHNEQFF. The CDR3 DNA reads as TGTGCCAGCAGCGGACTAGCGGAGCACAATGAGCAGTTCTTC.

The genes are TRBV6-5 and TRBJ1-1, with a possible D match to TRBD1 (5 bases). CDR3 size: 12 residues. Germline CDR1 MNHEY, CDR2 SVGAGI. Trimming took off 0 bases at V and 8 bases at J, with 7 bases between the two ends. As DNA, the CDR3 is TGTGCCAGCAGTTACTCGAAGGGGGAAGCTTTCTTT. This encodes CASSYSKGEAFF.

This chain uses TRBV7-9 with TRBJ2-7, with D maybe TRBD2 (6 bases). The CDR3 extends over 14 amino acids. The ends were cut back, 2 bases at V and 3 bases at J, with 11 bases in the middle. From germline, CDR1 is SEHNR and CDR2 FQNEAQ (reference sequence). In nucleotides, the CDR3 is TGTGCCAGCAGCTTATCAGTGCGGGACTACGAGCAGTACTTC. It specifies CASSLSVRDYEQYF.

The chain links TRBV24-1 to TRBJ2-3; 7 nucleotides agree with TRBD2. V was clipped by 5 bases and J by 0 bases; unmatched bases: 4. Germline CDR1 is KGHDR and CDR2 is SFDVKD. The CDR3 contains 15 residues. The CDR3 bases are TGTGCCACCAGTGGTCGGGGGGAGAGCACAGATACGCAGTATTTT. It yields the protein CATSGRGESTDTQYF.

The J gene is TRBJ2-3, the V gene TRBV24-1; 9 positions match TRBD1. Trimming cost V 3 bases and J 0 bases; bases outside gene matches: 3. Germline V gene sequence: CDR1 KGHDR, CDR2 SFDVKD. The CDR3 contains 16 residues. In DNA, the CDR3 is TGTGCCACCAGTGATCGGACAGGGGCTAGCACAGATACGCAGTATTTT. Translated: CATSDRTGASTDTQYF.

This chain uses TRBV25-1 with TRBJ2-3; possibly TRBD2 for D (6 bases). Trimming shortened V by 2 bases and J by 1 base, and 13 bases separated the two germline ends. CDR1 and CDR2 from the germline V gene are MGHDK and SYGVNS. The CDR3 covers 16 residues. This chain's CDR3 is CASSERASVGTDTQYF. The CDR3 region has the DNA TGTGCCAGCAGTGAAAGAGCTAGCGTGGGCACAGATACGCAGTATTTT. Variable domain in full (rest from reference TRBV25-1 and TRBJ2-3): EADIYQTPRYLVIGTGKKITLECSQTMGHDKMYWYQQDPGMELHLIHYSYGVNSTEKGDLSSESTVSRIRTEHFPLTLESARPSHTSQYLCASSERASVGTDTQYFGPGTRLTVL.

This clonotype was seen more than once but under ten times. V gene TRBV6-7 combines with J gene TRBJ2-5, with D tentatively TRBD2 (5 bases). TRBV6-7 is marked as an open reading frame, function uncertain. Trimming pared 4 bases from V and 3 bases from J, leaving 9 bases between. This CDR3 contains 13 residues. CDR3 sequence reads: CASSWLREETQYF. The CDR3 region has the DNA TGTGCCAGCAGTTGGTTGCGGGAAGAGACCCAGTACTTC.

The CDR3 sequence: CSAKKGGGGDTQYF. The CDR3 bases are TGCAGTGCTAAAAAAGGCGGGGGCGGAGATACGCAGTATTTT. The genes are TRBV20-1 and TRBJ2-3; D possibly corresponds to TRBD2 (7 bases). This CDR3 is built from 14 residues. Trimming removed 4 bases at V and 5 bases at J, with 16 bases between. Germline CDR1 DFQATT, CDR2 SNEGSKA (reference sequence).

This clonotype was picked up a small number of times. The chain carries TRBV12-3 or TRBV12-4 and TRBJ1-5; 8 nucleotides line up with TRBD1. With 5 bases clipped from V and 6 bases from J, the junction kept 9 bases outside the gene matches. The CDR3 is made up of 15 amino acids. This CDR3 reads CASSVADRAFQPQHF. The CDR3 region has the DNA TGTGCCAGCAGTGTCGCGGACAGGGCTTTTCAGCCCCAGCATTTT.

V is TRBV7-9 and J is TRBJ1-1; TRBD1 matches at 10 bases. The CDR3 spans 17 residues. Unmatched junction bases numbered 8, after V lost 4 bases and J lost 0 bases. Per the germline V gene, CDR1 is SEHNR and CDR2 is FQNEAQ (reference sequence). CDR3 DNA sequence: TGTGCCAGCAGCTCTCAGACAGGGGGCTTACTGAACACTGAAGCTTTCTTT. It codes for CASSSQTGGLLNTEAFF.

In its sample, this clonotype was seen a few times. The chain uses TRBV7-8 and TRBJ2-1; 11 positions match TRBD2. With V trimmed by 3 bases and J by 8 bases, 9 bases remained unmatched. This CDR3 is built from 16 residues. Germline-derived CDR1 and CDR2 are SGHVS and FQNEAQ. The CDR3 protein is CASSLARLAGTDEQFF. CDR3 DNA: TGTGCCAGCAGCTTGGCGAGACTAGCGGGAACCGATGAGCAGTTCTTC.

This clonotype occurred many times. V is TRBV12-3 or TRBV12-4 and J is TRBJ2-7; 9 positions agree with TRBD1. V lost 6 bases, J lost 2 bases, and 8 bases stayed unmatched. The CDR3 runs 15 residues. CDR3 in amino acids: CASSFLGQGTYEQYF. CDR3 in DNA: TGTGCCAGCAGCTTCCTGGGACAGGGTACCTACGAGCAGTACTTC.

This clonotype was observed many times. The chain has TRBV6-1 and TRBJ1-4, with 7 nucleotides matching TRBD1. Germline CDR1 reads MNHNS; CDR2 reads SASEGT. V was pared by 7 bases and J by 5 bases, with 13 bases of the junction left unmatched. The CDR3 is 16 residues long. The CDR3 reads CASKKGSTDRNEKLFF. The CDR3, as DNA: TGTGCCAGCAAAAAAGGAAGTACGGACAGGAATGAAAAACTGTTTTTT.

The chain combines TRBV13 with TRBJ1-6; D unresolved. Germline values: CDR1 PRHDT, CDR2 FYEKMQ (reference sequence). With 5 bases removed from V and 14 bases from J, the gap between germline ends came to 16 bases. The CDR3 consists of 13 residues. CDR3 protein: CASSASGRPSLHF. CDR3 DNA sequence: TGTGCCAGCAGCGCATCAGGTCGGCCATCCCTCCACTTT.

This clonotype was counted a few times. The rearrangement uses TRBV4-2 and TRBJ1-6; maybe TRBD1 (5 bases). Trimming took 6 bases from V and 4 from J, leaving 10 bases between them. This CDR3 contains 14 residues. CDR1 is LGHNA, CDR2 YNFKEQ, per germline. The CDR3 loop is CASRQGEYNSPLHF. The CDR3 region has the DNA TGTGCCAGCAGGCAGGGTGAATATAATTCACCCCTCCACTTT.

This clonotype has only a few counts. The chain links TRBV12-3 or TRBV12-4 to TRBJ1-1; D gene ambiguous. The V end lost 6 bases, the J end lost 8 bases, and 13 bases lay between the germline ends. The CDR3 covers 12 residues. CDR3 DNA sequence: TGTGCCAGCAGAAATAAAGGCACAGAAGCTTTCTTT. Translating it yields CASRNKGTEAFF.

The CDR3 DNA reads TGTGCCAGCAGCGCGGGACAGGGGGACTACGAGCAGTACTTC. Translating it yields CASSAGQGDYEQYF. The chain links TRBV9 to TRBJ2-7, with 11 bases aligning to TRBD1. V lost 3 bases to trimming and J lost 3 bases; unmatched junction nucleotides: 2. The CDR3 is made up of 14 amino acids. Per the germline V gene, CDR1 is SGDLS and CDR2 is YYNGEE.

The sample holds a few counts of this clonotype. The rearrangement uses TRBV20-1 and TRBJ2-1; no clear D. The length of the CDR3 is 15 residues. The V end was cut by 0 bases, the J end by 6 bases, with 15 bases between. Germline values: CDR1 DFQATT, CDR2 SNEGSKA (reference sequence). The CDR3 protein is CSARDYLMPANEQFF. The CDR3 region has the DNA TGCAGTGCTAGAGATTATCTCATGCCAGCCAATGAGCAGTTCTTC.

This clonotype showed up just once. The rearrangement uses TRBV5-8 and TRBJ2-7, with 12 bases aligning to TRBD1. Germline CDR1 is SGHTS and CDR2 is YDEGEE. With V trimmed by 4 bases and J by 10 bases, 12 bases remained unmatched. This CDR3 has 15 residues. CDR3 amino acids: CASSRLTKGQGAQYF. In nucleotides, the CDR3 is TGTGCCAGCAGCCGCTTAACCAAGGGACAGGGGGCACAGTACTTC. Variable domain in full (rest from reference TRBV5-8 and TRBJ2-7): EAGVTQSPTHLIKTRGQQATLRCSPISGHTSVYWYQQALGLGLQFLLWYDEGEERNRGNFPPRFSGRQFPNYSSELNVNALELEDSALYLCASSRLTKGQGAQYFGPGTRLTVT.

This clonotype was counted only a few times. The chain is built from TRBV9 and TRBJ2-5; 7 bases line up with TRBD1. This CDR3 has 16 residues. CDR1 and CDR2 from the germline V gene are SGDLS and YYNGEE. The V segment lost 3 bases and the J segment 2 bases; nucleotides outside the gene matches: 10. CDR3 coding DNA: TGTGCCAGCAGCGGTAGGGGAAAGGGACAGCAAGAGACCCAGTACTTC. Translated: CASSGRGKGQQETQYF.